This section outlines one T cell receptor beta chain sequence together with its context. Its matching antigen is unknown. Individual cDNA molecules carried attached unique molecular identifiers. From the 5' RACE reads, TCRdb called clonotypes with MiXCR, one entry per CDR3 protein. The table includes tens of thousands of distinct CDR3 sequences, 10% to 13% detected once. The source of the sample is a study of early T cells in non-severe SARS-CoV-2 infection. Study background: Chains stayed unpaired after sequencing of bulk RNA from unsorted whole blood.

Overall study results and limits: Private and CD4 specificities were missed by VDJdb matching, which favored anti-spike CD8 responses.

The trim removed 3 bases at V and 7 bases at J, leaving 7 bases unmatched. The CDR3 runs 14 residues. The chain carries TRBV12-3 or TRBV12-4 and TRBJ1-1, with 8 bases identical to TRBD1. The source material was whole blood. The sequence came from an adult who was a healthcare worker with PCR-confirmed SARS-CoV-2 infection or an uninfected control (not recorded which). The CDR3 reads CASSFKQGGIEAFF. The CDR3 region has the DNA TGTGCCAGCAGTTTTAAACAGGGGGGGATTGAAGCTTTCTTT.